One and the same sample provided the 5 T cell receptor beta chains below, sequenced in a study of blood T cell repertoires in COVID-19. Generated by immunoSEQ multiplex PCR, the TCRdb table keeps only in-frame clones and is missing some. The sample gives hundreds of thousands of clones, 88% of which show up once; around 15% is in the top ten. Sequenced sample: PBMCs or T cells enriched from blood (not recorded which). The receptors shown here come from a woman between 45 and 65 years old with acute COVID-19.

The CDR3: CASTFETSEAFF. DNA for the CDR3: TGTGCCAGCACCTTTGAGACTTCTGAAGCTTTCTTT. The V gene is TRBV6-5, the J gene TRBJ1-1; D gene uncertain. The V end lost 7 bases, the J end lost 6 bases, and 12 bases lay between the germline ends. This CDR3 has 12 amino acids. Germline-derived CDR1 and CDR2 are MNHEY and SVGAGI.

The CDR3 DNA is TGTGCCAGCAGATCACCGGGACAGGATAATGAAAAACTGTTTTTT. This sequence encodes CASRSPGQDNEKLFF. V is TRBV2 and J is TRBJ1-4; 8 nucleotides align to TRBD1. Germline CDR1 reads SNHLY; CDR2 reads FYNNEI. The CDR3 extends over 15 amino acids. V was pared by 6 bases and J by 4 bases, with 7 bases of the junction left unmatched.

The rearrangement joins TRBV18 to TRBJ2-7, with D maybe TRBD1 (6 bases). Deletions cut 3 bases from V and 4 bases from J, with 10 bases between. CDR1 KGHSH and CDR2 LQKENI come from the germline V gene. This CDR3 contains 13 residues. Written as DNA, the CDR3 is TGTGCCAGCTCACCGGACAGTGATTACGAGCAGTACTTC. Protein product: CASSPDSDYEQYF.

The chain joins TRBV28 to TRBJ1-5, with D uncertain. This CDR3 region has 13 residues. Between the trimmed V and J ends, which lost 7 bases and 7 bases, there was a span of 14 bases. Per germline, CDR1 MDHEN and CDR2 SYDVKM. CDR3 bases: TGTGCCAGCATGGGCCCGAATTGGCAGCCCCAGCATTTT. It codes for CASMGPNWQPQHF. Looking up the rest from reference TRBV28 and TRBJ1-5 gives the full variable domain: DVKVTQSSRYLVKRTGEKVFLECVQDMDHENMFWYRQDPGLGLRLIYFSYDVKMKEKGDIPEGYSVSREKKERFSLILESASTNQTSMYLCASMGPNWQPQHFGDGTRLSIL.

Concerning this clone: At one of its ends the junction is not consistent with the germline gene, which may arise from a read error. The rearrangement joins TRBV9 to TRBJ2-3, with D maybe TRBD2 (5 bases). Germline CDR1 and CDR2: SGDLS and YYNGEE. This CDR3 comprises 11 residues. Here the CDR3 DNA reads TGTGCCAGCAGCGTAGGGGTTAGCGTCTCTTTT. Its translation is CASSVGVSVSF. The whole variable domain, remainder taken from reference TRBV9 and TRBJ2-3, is DSGVTQTPKHLITATGQRVTLRCSPRSGDLSVYWYQQSLDQGLQFLIQYYNGEERAKGNILERFSAQQFPDLHSELNLSSLELGDSALYFCASSVGVSVSFGPGTRLTVL.